This T cell receptor beta chain was identified in a study of shared clonotypes between healthy human individuals. Overall study: Per donor, CD8 memory used one plate, CD8 naive used two, CD4 memory used three and CD4 naive used three.

Methods used by the authors: ImmunoSEQ junction-only sequences lacked quality scores, so their filtering differed. Profiled with immunoSEQ multiplex PCR; TCRdb holds only in-frame clones, not every one. D and trimming come from the DNA, and the V and J calls and clone size come from that table. The table records 2 million to 2.5 million clones, about 92% of them present only once. A CD45RA-negative memory subset and a CD45RA+ naive subset were separated from the CD4+ cells. The receptor was derived from a man aged 18-30 years in good health. Some clones in this sample may be carry-over from other donors' samples. The sequenced material came from naive CD4+ T cells from PBMCs. Subset denoted: CD45RA+ positively selected.

As DNA, the CDR3 is TGCGCCAGCAGCCAAGACCATAGTCGGGATGGCAATCAGCCCCAGCATTTT. Its protein is CASSQDHSRDGNQPQHF. The chain joins TRBV4-3 to TRBJ1-5; D not resolved. Trimming stripped 0 bases from V and 2 bases from J, with 14 bases between. The CDR3 spans 17 residues. The germline V gene encodes CDR1 LGHNA and CDR2 YSLEER.